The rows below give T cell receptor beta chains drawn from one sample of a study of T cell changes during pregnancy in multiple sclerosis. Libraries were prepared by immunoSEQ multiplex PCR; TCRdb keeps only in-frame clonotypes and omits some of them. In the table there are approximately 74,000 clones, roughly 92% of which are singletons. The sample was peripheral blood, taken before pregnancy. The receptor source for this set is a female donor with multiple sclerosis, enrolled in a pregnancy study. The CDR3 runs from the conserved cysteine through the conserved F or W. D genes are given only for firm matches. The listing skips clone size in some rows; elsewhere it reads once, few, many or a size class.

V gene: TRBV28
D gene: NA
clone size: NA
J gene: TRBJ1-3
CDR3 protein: CASKSFRGSGNTIYF
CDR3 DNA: TGTGCCAGCAAGAGCTTCAGGGGCTCTGGAAACACCATATATTTT

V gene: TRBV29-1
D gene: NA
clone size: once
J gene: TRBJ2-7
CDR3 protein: CSVENRAGYEQYF
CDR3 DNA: TGCAGCGTTGAGAATAGGGCGGGCTACGAGCAGTACTTC

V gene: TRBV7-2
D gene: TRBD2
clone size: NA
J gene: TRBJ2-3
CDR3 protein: CASSRQLAGGDTQYF
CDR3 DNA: TGTGCCAGCAGCCGTCAACTAGCGGGAGGGGATACGCAGTATTTT

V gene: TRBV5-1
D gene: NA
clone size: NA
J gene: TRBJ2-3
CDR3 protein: CASSLRGMGTDTQYF
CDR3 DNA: TGCGCCAGCAGCTTGAGGGGGATGGGCACAGATACGCAGTATTTT

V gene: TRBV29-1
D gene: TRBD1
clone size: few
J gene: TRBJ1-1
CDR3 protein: CSVVETGWDTEAFF
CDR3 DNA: TGCAGCGTGGTTGAGACAGGGTGGGACACTGAAGCTTTCTTT

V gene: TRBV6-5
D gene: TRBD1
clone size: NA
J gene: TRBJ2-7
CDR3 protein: CASSYSAGGYEQYF
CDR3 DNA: TGTGCCAGCAGTTACTCAGCAGGGGGCTACGAGCAGTACTTC

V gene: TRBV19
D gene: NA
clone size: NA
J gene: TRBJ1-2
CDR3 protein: CASSGGNRALGGYTF
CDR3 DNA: TGTGCCAGTAGTGGGGGAAACAGGGCTCTGGGTGGCTACACCTTC

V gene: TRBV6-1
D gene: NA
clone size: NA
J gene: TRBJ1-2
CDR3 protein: CASSEPAVYTF
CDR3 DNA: TGTGCCAGCAGTGAACCTGCAGTCTACACCTTC

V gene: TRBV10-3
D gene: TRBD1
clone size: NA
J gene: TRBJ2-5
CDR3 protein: CAISEGTGDTETQYF
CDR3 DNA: TGTGCCATCAGTGAAGGGACAGGGGATACGGAGACCCAGTACTTC

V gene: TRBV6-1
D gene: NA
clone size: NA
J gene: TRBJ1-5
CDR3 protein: CASTRERGQPQHF
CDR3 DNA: TGTGCCAGCACCCGGGAGAGGGGTCAGCCCCAGCATTTT

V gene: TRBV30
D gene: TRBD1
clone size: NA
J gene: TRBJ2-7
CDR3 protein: CAWSVMTGSYEQYF
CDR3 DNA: TGTGCCTGGAGTGTAATGACAGGGTCCTACGAGCAGTACTTC

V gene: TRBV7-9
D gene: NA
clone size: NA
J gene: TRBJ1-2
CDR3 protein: CASSFEEDGYTF
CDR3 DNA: TGTGCCAGCAGCTTTGAGGAGGATGGCTACACCTTC

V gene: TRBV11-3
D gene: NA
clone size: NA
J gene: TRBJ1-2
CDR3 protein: CASSLEGGNYGYTF
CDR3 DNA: TGTGCCAGCAGCTTAGAGGGCGGGAACTATGGCTACACCTTC

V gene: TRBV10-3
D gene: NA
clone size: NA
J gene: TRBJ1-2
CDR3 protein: CAISALTGNYGYTF
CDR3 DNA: TGTGCCATCTCCGCACTTACAGGGAACTATGGCTACACCTTC

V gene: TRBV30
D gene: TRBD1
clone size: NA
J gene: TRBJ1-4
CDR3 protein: CAWSVNRGYEKLFF
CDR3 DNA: TGTGCCTGGAGTGTAAACAGGGGTTATGAAAAACTGTTTTTT